Each of the 13 T cell receptor beta chains below was sequenced from the same sample in a study of control samples from healthy donors and cancer patients. Assay used: immunoSEQ multiplex PCR; TCRdb lists only in-frame clones, some missing. The sample yields about 170,000 clones, approximately 92% seen once. The sample taken for sequencing was blood. These receptors came from a woman aged 55-70 years in good health.

The chain couples TRBV4-3 to TRBJ1-1; D gene ambiguous. The germline gives CDR1 LGHNA, CDR2 YSLEER. The CDR3 is 17 residues long. Trimming stripped 3 bases from V and 1 base from J, with 18 bases between. The CDR3 nucleotides read TGCGCCAGCAGCCACTGGCAGGTTCGACTATCGAACACTGAAGCTTTCTTT. Translation: CASSHWQVRLSNTEAFF.

Comments on this clone: Other nucleotide sequences in the sample specify the same CDR3. The V gene is TRBV18, the J gene TRBJ1-5; D is uncertain. The CDR3 is made up of 13 amino acids. V shed 0 bases and J shed 4 bases, with 4 bases lying between them. Looked up from germline, CDR1 is KGHSH and CDR2 is LQKENI. This chain's CDR3 is CASSPPGNQPQHF. CDR3 in DNA: TGTGCCAGCTCACCACCAGGGAATCAGCCCCAGCATTTT.

V gene TRBV19 combines with J gene TRBJ1-2; TRBD1 matches at 8 bases. The CDR3 is made up of 14 amino acids. J gave up 2 bases and V 5 bases, and 4 bases lay outside the gene matches. The germline gives CDR1 LNHDA, CDR2 SQIVND (reference sequence). The CDR3 DNA is TGTGCCAGTAGTCGGGGACAGGCAAACTATGGCTACACCTTC. Translated: CASSRGQANYGYTF.

The rearrangement uses TRBV2 and TRBJ1-5, with D possibly being TRBD1 (5 bases). The CDR3 sequence is 15 residues long. Trimming pared 4 bases from V and 6 bases from J, leaving 16 bases between. CDR1 SNHLY and CDR2 FYNNEI come from the germline V gene. The CDR3 here is CASSGDRAITQPQHF. The CDR3 DNA sequence: TGTGCCAGCAGTGGGGACCGGGCCATCACTCAGCCCCAGCATTTT.

The chain couples TRBV11-2 to TRBJ2-2, with D unresolved. The germline V and J ends were trimmed by 0 bases and 4 bases, with 9 bases remaining between them. The length of the CDR3 is 15 residues. The germline V gene encodes CDR1 SGHAT and CDR2 FQNNGV. DNA for the CDR3: TGTGCCAGCAGCTTAGACCCCGTGGGCACCGGGGAGCTGTTTTTT. As protein: CASSLDPVGTGELFF.

The genes are TRBV15 and TRBJ2-1, with no clear D. V dropped 0 bases and J dropped 0 bases, with 15 bases sitting between them. CDR1 and CDR2 (germline): LNHNV, YYDKDF (reference sequence). This CDR3 has 18 residues. CDR3 sequence (DNA): TGTGCCACCAGCAGAGAGGGCCCAGGCCCGGCCTCCTACAATGAGCAGTTCTTC. It encodes CATSREGPGPASYNEQFF.

This clone was counted a single time. V gene TRBV19 combines with J gene TRBJ2-4; 8 positions agree with TRBD1. The V and J ends lost 0 bases and 2 bases, in that order; junction bases with no gene match: 12. The CDR3 is made up of 19 amino acids. The germline V gene has CDR1 LNHDA and CDR2 SQIVND (reference sequence). CDR3 coding DNA: TGTGCCAGTAGTATAGAGGCAGGGGGCGCGGATGGGACCAAAAACATTCAGTACTTC. Translation: CASSIEAGGADGTKNIQYF.

V is TRBV4-2 and J is TRBJ2-3; D possibly corresponds to TRBD2 (7 bases). The V end was cut by 0 bases, the J end by 1 base, with 11 bases between. This CDR3 has 16 residues. Germline CDR1 LGHNA, CDR2 YNFKEQ. CDR3 region: CASSQERGGGTDTQYF. In DNA, the CDR3 is TGTGCCAGCAGCCAAGAGAGAGGGGGGGGCACAGATACGCAGTATTTT.

The chain carries TRBV10-3 and TRBJ2-3, with 8 bases that match TRBD1. Unmatched junction bases numbered 8, after V lost 5 bases and J lost 4 bases. Germline CDR1 ENHRY, CDR2 SYGVKD. This CDR3 has 15 residues. The CDR3 region is CAISNHGQGADTQYF. CDR3 coding DNA: TGTGCCATCAGTAATCACGGACAGGGAGCAGATACGCAGTATTTT.

The V and J genes are TRBV15 and TRBJ1-3; 12 bases are shared with TRBD1. Germline assignment: CDR1 LNHNV and CDR2 YYDKDF (reference sequence). J lost 3 bases, V lost 3 bases, and 3 bases had no gene match. This CDR3 region has 16 residues. The CDR3 protein is CATSRGQGAFGNTIYF. The DNA for the CDR3 is TGTGCCACCAGCAGGGGACAGGGGGCCTTTGGAAACACCATATATTTT.

The rearrangement joins TRBV5-1 to TRBJ2-3; 11 nucleotides match TRBD2. This CDR3 spans 16 amino acids. The germline CDR1 and CDR2 sequences are SGHRS and YFSETQ. V lost 0 bases to trimming and J lost 0 bases; unmatched junction nucleotides: 0. Here the CDR3 reads CASSLGLAGSTDTQYF. The CDR3 nucleotides read TGCGCCAGCAGCTTGGGACTAGCGGGGAGCACAGATACGCAGTATTTT. Full variable domain (missing parts from reference TRBV5-1 and TRBJ2-3): KAGVTQTPRYLIKTRGQQVTLSCSPISGHRSVSWYQQTPGQGLQFLFEYFSETQRNKGNFPGRFSGRQFSNSRSEMNVSTLELGDSALYLCASSLGLAGSTDTQYFGPGTRLTVL.

The chain is built from TRBV19 and TRBJ2-3, with D unresolved. The CDR3 extends over 14 amino acids. From germline, CDR1 is LNHDA and CDR2 SQIVND (reference sequence). V gave up 5 bases and J gave up 3 bases, with 12 bases separating them. The CDR3 region is CASSQMAETDTQYF. The DNA for the CDR3 is TGTGCCAGTAGTCAAATGGCGGAGACAGATACGCAGTATTTT.

The J gene is TRBJ1-1, the V gene TRBV18, with D uncertain. This CDR3 is 14 amino acids long. V was cut by 3 bases and J by 1 base, with 9 bases left in between. In germline, CDR1 is KGHSH, CDR2 LQKENI. For the CDR3, the DNA is TGTGCCAGCTCACCGTTTTACGGGAACACTGAAGCTTTCTTT. It specifies CASSPFYGNTEAFF.